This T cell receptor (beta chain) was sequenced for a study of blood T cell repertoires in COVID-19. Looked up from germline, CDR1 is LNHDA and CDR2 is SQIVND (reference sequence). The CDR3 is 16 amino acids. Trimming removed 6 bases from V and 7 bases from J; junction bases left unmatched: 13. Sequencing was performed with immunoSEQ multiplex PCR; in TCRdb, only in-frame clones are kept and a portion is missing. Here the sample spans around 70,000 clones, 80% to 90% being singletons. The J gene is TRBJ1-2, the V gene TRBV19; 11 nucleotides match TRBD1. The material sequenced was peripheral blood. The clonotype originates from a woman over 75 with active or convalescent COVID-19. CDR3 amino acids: CASRQTGQGAYGGYTF. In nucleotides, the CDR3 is TGTGCCAGTAGACAGACCGGACAGGGGGCATATGGTGGCTACACCTTC.